A selection of T cell receptor beta chains follows, all from one sample in a study of blood T cell repertoires in COVID-19. Generated by immunoSEQ multiplex PCR, the TCRdb table keeps only in-frame clones and is missing some. This table has roughly 160,000 clones, roughly 84% appearing once. Sequencing was carried out using PBMCs or T cells enriched from blood (not recorded which). The receptors were sampled from a woman in her sixties or seventies who had recovered from COVID-19. Each CDR3 is given with its conserved first and last residue. Each record gives: D gene, CDR3 length, J gene, clone size, V gene, CDR3 DNA, CDR3 protein. The D gene is left open where the match is weak. The size of a clone is reported for some rows only, either as once, few or many, or as a class for expanded clones.

D: TRBD1
length: 15
J: TRBJ1-6
size: NA
V: TRBV6-5
DNA: TGTGCCAGCAGTTACGGGGACAGGACTTCATCACCCCTCCACTTT
CDR3: CASSYGDRTSSPLHF

D: NA
length: 14
J: TRBJ1-1
size: NA
V: TRBV5-4
DNA: TGTGCCAGCAGCTTGCCTACGACTGACTCTGAAGCTTTCTTT
CDR3: CASSLPTTDSEAFF

D: TRBD2
length: 14
J: TRBJ2-1
size: few
V: TRBV5-1
DNA: TGCGCCAGCAGTCTAGCGGCTACGGTCAATGAGCAGTTCTTC
CDR3: CASSLAATVNEQFF

D: TRBD2
length: 17
J: TRBJ2-5
size: few
V: TRBV9
DNA: TGTGCCAGCAGCCCGAGACTAGCGGGGGGACTATATCAGACCCAGTACTTC
CDR3: CASSPRLAGGLYQTQYF

D: NA
length: 11
J: TRBJ2-3
size: NA
V: TRBV7-9
DNA: TGTGCCAGCAGACTTGGAGATACGCAGTATTTT
CDR3: CASRLGDTQYF

D: NA
length: 11
J: TRBJ2-7
size: NA
V: TRBV3-1/TRBV3-2
DNA: TGTGCCAGCAGGAGTACTCGGGAGCAGTACTTC
CDR3: CASRSTREQYF

D: TRBD1
length: 17
J: TRBJ1-1
size: NA
V: TRBV4-1
DNA: TGCGCCAGCAGCCCAAGTGGGGACAGGGCCATGAACACTGAAGCTTTCTTT
CDR3: CASSPSGDRAMNTEAFF

D: NA
length: 13
J: TRBJ1-5
size: once
V: TRBV6-1
DNA: TGTGCCAGCAGTGAAGTTAGGAGTGGGCCCCAGCATTTT
CDR3: CASSEVRSGPQHF

D: NA
length: 12
J: TRBJ2-7
size: few
V: TRBV28
DNA: TGTGCCAGCCTTAGGGGAAACAACGAGCAGTACTTC
CDR3: CASLRGNNEQYF

D: NA
length: 16
J: TRBJ2-5
size: NA
V: TRBV3-1/TRBV3-2
DNA: TGTGCCAGCAGCCAAAGGGGCGGAGGGGAGCAAGAGACCCAGTACTTC
CDR3: CASSQRGGGEQETQYF

D: NA
length: 18
J: TRBJ1-1
size: once
V: TRBV6-4
DNA: TGTGCCAGCAGCGATGGACAGAAGCCTAACAAAGGGTGCACTGAAGCTTTCTTT
CDR3: CASSDGQKPNKGCTEAFF

D: NA
length: 12
J: TRBJ2-5
size: NA
V: TRBV12-3/TRBV12-4
DNA: TGTGCCAGCAGTCCCCGGCAAGAGACCCAGTACTTC
CDR3: CASSPRQETQYF

D: NA
length: 14
J: TRBJ1-1
size: NA
V: TRBV4-1
DNA: TGCGCCAGCAGCTCTCAGACAGTCAACACTGAAGCTTTCTTT
CDR3: CASSSQTVNTEAFF

D: TRBD1
length: 15
J: TRBJ1-3
size: NA
V: TRBV5-1
DNA: TGCGCCAGCAGCACAACAGGGGCCTCGGGAAACACCATATATTTT
CDR3: CASSTTGASGNTIYF

D: TRBD1
length: 14
J: TRBJ2-7
size: few
V: TRBV19
DNA: TGTGCCAGTAGTATCGGGACAGGGTCTAGAGAGCAGTACTTC
CDR3: CASSIGTGSREQYF

D: NA
length: 15
J: TRBJ1-5
size: NA
V: TRBV19
DNA: TGTGCCAGTAGTATAAGAGGGAGAAGCAATCAGCCCCAGCATTTT
CDR3: CASSIRGRSNQPQHF

D: NA
length: 12
J: TRBJ1-1
size: NA
V: TRBV2
DNA: TGTGCCAGCTCGGGTTGGAGCACTGAAGCTTTCTTT
CDR3: CASSGWSTEAFF

D: TRBD2
length: 15
J: TRBJ2-2
size: NA
V: TRBV6-2/TRBV6-3
DNA: TGTGCCAGCAGTTACCGGGAGGCGAACACCGGGGAGCTGTTTTTT
CDR3: CASSYREANTGELFF

D: NA
length: 16
J: TRBJ1-1
size: NA
V: TRBV21-1
DNA: TGTGCCAGCAGCAAAAAGGGGCAAGGGCCGAACACTGAAGCTTTCTTT
CDR3: CASSKKGQGPNTEAFF

D: NA
length: 15
J: TRBJ1-3
size: NA
V: TRBV19
DNA: TGTGCCAGTAGTATAGGGGGCCTCTCTGGAAACACCATATATTTT
CDR3: CASSIGGLSGNTIYF

D: TRBD1
length: 16
J: TRBJ1-5
size: once
V: TRBV7-9
DNA: TGTGCCAGCAGCCTTAGTTGGGGACAGACAAATCAGCCCCAGCATTTT
CDR3: CASSLSWGQTNQPQHF

D: TRBD2
length: 14
J: TRBJ2-7
size: NA
V: TRBV5-4
DNA: TGTGCCAGCAGCTTGTTACGGGAGGGCGACGAGCAGTACTTC
CDR3: CASSLLREGDEQYF

D: TRBD1
length: 15
J: TRBJ1-1
size: NA
V: TRBV6-5
DNA: TGTGCCAGCAGCCAGTGGGGGGACAGAGACACTGAAGCTTTCTTT
CDR3: CASSQWGDRDTEAFF

D: TRBD1
length: 14
J: TRBJ1-2
size: few
V: TRBV5-4
DNA: TGTGCCAGCAGTCTCGGACAGGGAGAGGTGGGCTACACCTTC
CDR3: CASSLGQGEVGYTF

D: NA
length: 14
J: TRBJ1-2
size: NA
V: TRBV19
DNA: TGTGCCAGACGAGAGGCGGGGGGCGGCTATGGCTACACCTTC
CDR3: CARREAGGGYGYTF

D: TRBD2
length: 16
J: TRBJ2-1
size: NA
V: TRBV7-8
DNA: TGTGCCAGCAGCTTAGGTGCTAGCGGGGGGGGTATTGAGCAGTTCTTC
CDR3: CASSLGASGGGIEQFF

D: NA
length: 13
J: TRBJ1-2
size: NA
V: TRBV28
DNA: TGTGCCAGCAGGATCGACAGGAACTATGGCTACACCTTC
CDR3: CASRIDRNYGYTF

D: NA
length: 14
J: TRBJ1-5
size: NA
V: TRBV10-1
DNA: TGCGCCAGCAGGGACAGACCTAGCAATCAGCCCCAGCATTTT
CDR3: CASRDRPSNQPQHF

D: NA
length: 15
J: TRBJ1-5
size: few
V: TRBV19
DNA: TGTGCCAGTAGCCGCATAGGTCAGGGAAGTCAGCCCCAGCATTTT
CDR3: CASSRIGQGSQPQHF

D: NA
length: 14
J: TRBJ1-1
size: NA
V: TRBV5-1
DNA: TGCGCCAGCGCACGGACAGAAGAGCGTGGTGAAGCTTTCTTT
CDR3: CASARTEERGEAFF

D: NA
length: 13
J: TRBJ1-3
size: NA
V: TRBV19
DNA: TGTGCCAGTAGTACGGCAGGGAGAAACACCATATATTTT
CDR3: CASSTAGRNTIYF

D: NA
length: 21
J: TRBJ2-2
size: NA
V: TRBV7-4
DNA: TGTGCCAGCAGCCACGAAGTGTCTAGCACGACTCAAGAACCGAACACCGGGGAGCTGTTTTTT
CDR3: CASSHEVSSTTQEPNTGELFF

D: NA
length: 13
J: TRBJ2-5
size: NA
V: TRBV11-2
DNA: TGTGCCAGCAGCTTAACCCCGGGAGAGACCCAGTACTTC
CDR3: CASSLTPGETQYF

D: NA
length: 14
J: TRBJ2-6
size: NA
V: TRBV2
DNA: TGTGCCAGCATTTTATTTTCTGGGGCCAACGTCCTGACTTTC
CDR3: CASILFSGANVLTF

D: TRBD1
length: 14
J: TRBJ2-4
size: once
V: TRBV6-5
DNA: TGTGCCAGCAGTCAGTCCGGGACAGCAAACATTCAGTACTTC
CDR3: CASSQSGTANIQYF

D: TRBD1
length: 14
J: TRBJ1-5
size: NA
V: TRBV2
DNA: TGTGCCAGCAGCGACAGGACAGGGAATCAGCCCCAGCATTTT
CDR3: CASSDRTGNQPQHF

D: NA
length: 18
J: TRBJ1-1
size: once
V: TRBV11-3
DNA: TGTGCCAGCAGCTTACCTACTAGCCAGGGCGATATGAACACTGAAGCTTTCTTT
CDR3: CASSLPTSQGDMNTEAFF

D: NA
length: 13
J: TRBJ1-6
size: few
V: TRBV30
DNA: TGTGCCTGGAGTCAAACCTATAATTCACCCCTCCACTTT
CDR3: CAWSQTYNSPLHF

D: NA
length: 12
J: TRBJ2-7
size: few
V: TRBV29-1
DNA: TGCAGCGTTGATGGCGGTTCCTACGAGCAGTACTTC
CDR3: CSVDGGSYEQYF

D: NA
length: 14
J: TRBJ1-1
size: NA
V: TRBV19
DNA: TGTGCCAGTAGGTTAGGGGGAAGGAGCACTGAAGCTTTCTTT
CDR3: CASRLGGRSTEAFF

D: TRBD2
length: 16
J: TRBJ2-3
size: NA
V: TRBV3-1/TRBV3-2
DNA: TGTGCCAGCAGCCAAGGGCGGCGGGGGAGCACAGATACGCAGTATTTT
CDR3: CASSQGRRGSTDTQYF

D: TRBD1
length: 16
J: TRBJ2-2
size: once
V: TRBV4-2
DNA: TGTGCCAGCAGCCGGTACCCGGGACAGGGGTCCGGGGAGCTGTTTTTT
CDR3: CASSRYPGQGSGELFF

D: NA
length: 15
J: TRBJ1-1
size: NA
V: TRBV19
DNA: TGTGCCAGTAGTCCGGGGGTTTTGCCGGACACTGAAGCTTTCTTT
CDR3: CASSPGVLPDTEAFF

D: NA
length: 21
J: TRBJ1-3
size: NA
V: TRBV28
DNA: TGTGCCAGCGTTTCTGGAGGGGCCCGGGGATCTGTCGATTTGGGAGGAAACACCATATATTTT
CDR3: CASVSGGARGSVDLGGNTIYF

D: NA
length: 14
J: TRBJ1-5
size: once
V: TRBV7-9
DNA: TGTGCCATCTGGGGGGGGGCCTCGAATCAGCCCCAGCATTTT
CDR3: CAIWGGASNQPQHF

D: NA
length: 12
J: TRBJ2-7
size: NA
V: TRBV29-1
DNA: TGCAGCGTTGCCGGGAGCTCCTACGAGCAGTACTTC
CDR3: CSVAGSSYEQYF

D: TRBD2
length: 16
J: TRBJ2-7
size: NA
V: TRBV11-2
DNA: TGTGCCAGCAGCCAGACCCGCTCACTAGCGGGAAGCGAGCAGTACTTC
CDR3: CASSQTRSLAGSEQYF

D: NA
length: 14
J: TRBJ2-3
size: NA
V: TRBV7-2
DNA: TGTGCCAGCAGCTTCATCTGGCTCACAGATACGCAGTATTTT
CDR3: CASSFIWLTDTQYF

D: TRBD2
length: 15
J: TRBJ2-1
size: NA
V: TRBV7-9
DNA: TGTGCCAGCAGCTTAGCGCGGGAGGGCCGGGCTGAGCAGTTCTTC
CDR3: CASSLAREGRAEQFF

D: NA
length: 17
J: TRBJ1-6
size: NA
V: TRBV11-2
DNA: TGTGCCAGCAGCTTAGATCCGGCACAGCGGGGAAGATCACCCCTCCACTTT
CDR3: CASSLDPAQRGRSPLHF